This T cell receptor beta chain was identified in a study of shared clonotypes between healthy human individuals. Trimming stripped 4 bases from V and 5 bases from J, with 17 bases between. Per the germline V gene, CDR1 is MGHDK and CDR2 is SYGVNS. CDR3 length equals 16 residues. A remark on this clone: The target antigen is unknown.

Here immunoSEQ multiplex PCR was the method, and the copy in TCRdb shows in-frame clones only, minus some. Counted here are approximately 650,000 clones, around 95% occurring once; the ten biggest clones make up around 0.097%. General study findings and limits: Researchers found naive subsets generally carried larger estimated richness than memory subsets. It was observed that roughly 5.1% of naive CD4 clonotypes were shared across several donors.

Naive CD8 cells lacked CD45RO, underwent positive selection for CCR7 and left out terminally differentiated effector memory CD45RA+ cells. The sample taken for sequencing was naive CD8+ T cells sorted from blood. The clonotype was recovered from a young woman in good health. The V gene is TRBV25-1, the J gene TRBJ2-2; perhaps TRBD1 as D (6 bases). The CDR3 sequence is CASSGPTGEVTGELFF. The CDR3 coding sequence is TGTGCCAGCAGTGGGCCGACAGGAGAGGTGACCGGGGAGCTGTTTTTT.